This T cell receptor beta chain was identified in a study of cytomegalovirus exposure and HLA in healthy donors. Study information: Early release data held 85 million to 95 million unique TCRs from HLA-typed donors. General study results and limits: Across donors, most TCRs were seen rarely, yet some public ones were widespread. Immune exposure was documented only through CMV serostatus. A cluster of highly shared sequence variants was likely a sequencing artifact.

In the case of this clone: The antigen is undetermined.

This PCR relied on a set of 60 Vbeta primers and 13 Jbeta primers. Profiled with immunoSEQ multiplex PCR; TCRdb holds only in-frame clones, not every one. There are 150,000 to 200,000 clones in the sample; roughly 80% occur only once, and about 1.5% lies in the top ten. V shed 6 bases, J shed 4 bases, and the junction held 15 bases outside the gene matches. CDR3 length equals 19 residues. Germline CDR1 reads SGHAT; CDR2 reads FQNNGV. The sequenced material came from PBMCs. The clonotype was recovered from a man in his forties in good health and CMV-seronegative. The chain combines TRBV11-2 with TRBJ2-1; the match to TRBD2 covers 13 bases. The CDR3 reads CASRPGTGGTSGKYNEQFF. The DNA for the CDR3 is TGTGCCAGCAGACCCGGGACAGGGGGGACTAGCGGGAAGTACAATGAGCAGTTCTTC.